This T cell receptor beta chain was documented in a study of OX40 agonist ivuxolimab in advanced cancers. About the research overall: The diagnoses of dose-escalation patients were hepatocellular carcinoma, melanoma, renal cell or head and neck cancer.

Losses at the gene ends were 1 base for V and 3 bases for J; bases not matched to a gene: 9. This CDR3 is built from 17 residues. Per germline, CDR1 MDHEN and CDR2 SYDVKM. Repertoires were generated with immunoSEQ multiplex PCR, while TCRdb's copy carries only in-frame clones and drops some. The sample shows approximately 96,000 clones, around 91% of them seen only once. The sample in question was CD4+ or CD8+ T cells sorted from blood, obtained in a trial of the OX40 agonist ivuxolimab. The sequence was obtained from an adult with an advanced solid tumor such as melanoma, head and neck, liver or kidney cancer. V gene TRBV28 combines with J gene TRBJ2-1; 7 bases fit TRBD2. The CDR3 coding sequence is TGTGCCAGCAGTTTATCCCCAGCGGGAAGAGGCTACAATGAGCAGTTCTTC. Residues: CASSLSPAGRGYNEQFF.